This T cell receptor beta chain was profiled in a study of blood T cell repertoires in COVID-19. Overall study: The United States, Italy and Spain supplied acute and convalescent COVID-19 samples. PBMCs, B-cell-depleted T cells, or T cells were the source of the cDNA or gDNA that made up the material.

The authors' processing: Reference gene primer amplification yielded estimated nucleated cell counts. The table came from immunoSEQ multiplex PCR; TCRdb's copy has only in-frame clones and leaves some out. The V and J calls and the clone size are those of that table, but D and trimming were determined from the DNA. The top ten hold around 18% of the sample, which has 60,000 or so clones, 85% seen once. Germline CDR1 is SGHRS and CDR2 is YFSETQ. This CDR3 spans 16 amino acids. V shed 4 bases, J shed 4 bases, and the junction held 10 bases outside the gene matches. This sequence was found in a human donor in a cohort sampled during active COVID-19. Sequencing used peripheral blood. The chain joins TRBV5-1 to TRBJ2-2; 7 nucleotides agree with TRBD2. As DNA, the CDR3 is TGCGCCAGCAGCGTTGCCGGGGGGATGGGCACCGGGGAGCTGTTTTTT. This sequence encodes CASSVAGGMGTGELFF.